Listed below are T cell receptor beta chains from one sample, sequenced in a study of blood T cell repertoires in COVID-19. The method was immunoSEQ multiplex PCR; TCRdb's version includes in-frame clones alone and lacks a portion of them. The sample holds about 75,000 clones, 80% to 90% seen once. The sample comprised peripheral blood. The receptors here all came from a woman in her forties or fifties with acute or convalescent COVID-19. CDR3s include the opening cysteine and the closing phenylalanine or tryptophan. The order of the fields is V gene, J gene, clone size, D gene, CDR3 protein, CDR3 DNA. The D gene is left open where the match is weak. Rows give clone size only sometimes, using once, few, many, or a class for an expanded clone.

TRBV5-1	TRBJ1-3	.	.	CASSLASDSGNTIYF	TGCGCCAGCAGCTTGGCCAGTGATTCTGGAAACACCATATATTTT
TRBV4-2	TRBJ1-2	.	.	CASSLGADYGYTF	TGTGCCAGCAGCCTGGGGGCAGACTATGGCTACACCTTC
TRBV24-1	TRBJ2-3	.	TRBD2	CATSDFWLAGSTDTQYF	TGTGCCACCAGTGATTTTTGGCTAGCGGGTAGCACAGATACGCAGTATTTT
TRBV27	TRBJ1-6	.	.	CASSLTKGGGSPLHF	TGTGCCAGCAGTTTAACAAAGGGGGGGGGTTCACCCCTCCACTTT
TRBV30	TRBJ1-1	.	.	CAWSLGGNTEAFF	TGTGCCTGGAGTTTGGGGGGGAACACTGAAGCTTTCTTT
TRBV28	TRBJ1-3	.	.	CASSLGTLAAGNTIYF	TGTGCCAGCAGTCTAGGGACACTCGCCGCGGGAAACACCATATATTTT
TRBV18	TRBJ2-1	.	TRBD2	CASSTLTSGGPGSYNEQFF	TGTGCCAGCTCAACCCTGACTAGCGGGGGTCCCGGGTCCTACAATGAGCAGTTCTTC
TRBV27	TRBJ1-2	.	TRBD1	CASSSGTGGAGYGYTF	TGTGCCAGCAGTTCCGGGACAGGGGGCGCGGGGTATGGCTACACCTTC
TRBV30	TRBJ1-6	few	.	CAWRRDNNSPLHF	TGTGCCTGGAGGAGGGACAACAATTCACCCCTCCACTTT
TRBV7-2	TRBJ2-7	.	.	CASSLGSGEAQYF	TGTGCCAGCAGCTTAGGATCCGGCGAGGCCCAGTACTTC
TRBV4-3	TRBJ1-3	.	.	CASSQDPRSGNTIYF	TGCGCCAGCAGCCAAGATCCCCGCTCTGGAAACACCATATATTTT
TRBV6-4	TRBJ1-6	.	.	CASSDSKRGNSPLHF	TGTGCCAGCAGTGACTCGAAGAGAGGTAATTCACCCCTCCACTTT
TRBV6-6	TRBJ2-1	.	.	CASKISGDNEQFF	TGTGCCAGCAAGATTTCTGGAGACAATGAGCAGTTCTTC
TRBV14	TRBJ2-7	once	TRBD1	CASSQVIGRQGTYEQYF	TGTGCCAGCAGCCAAGTGATAGGGAGACAGGGTACCTACGAGCAGTACTTC
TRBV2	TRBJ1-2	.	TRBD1	CASSEEGGLGGYTF	TGTGCCAGCAGTGAAGAAGGGGGCTTAGGTGGCTACACCTTC
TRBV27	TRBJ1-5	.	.	CASAGLVDQPQHF	TGTGCCAGCGCGGGACTAGTCGATCAGCCCCAGCATTTT
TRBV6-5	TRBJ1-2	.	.	CASSFLETDNYGYTF	TGTGCCAGCAGTTTCCTAGAGACAGATAACTATGGCTACACCTTC
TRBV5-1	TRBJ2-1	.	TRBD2	CASSSPLAGEEGEQFF	TGCGCCAGCAGCTCACCACTAGCGGGGGAAGAAGGTGAGCAGTTCTTC
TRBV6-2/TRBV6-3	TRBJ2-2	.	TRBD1	CASSTGTGGWQLFF	TGTGCCAGCAGTACCGGGACAGGGGGATGGCAGCTGTTTTTT
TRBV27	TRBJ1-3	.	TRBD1	CASRPDRAAGNTIYF	TGTGCCAGCCGGCCCGACAGGGCGGCAGGAAACACCATATATTTT
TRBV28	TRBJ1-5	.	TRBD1	CASSQGGPSNQPQHF	TGTGCCAGCAGCCAGGGGGGTCCCAGCAATCAGCCCCAGCATTTT
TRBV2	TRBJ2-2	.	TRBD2	CASRGLAGGGNTGELFF	TGTGCCAGCCGAGGACTAGCGGGAGGGGGGAACACCGGGGAGCTGTTTTTT
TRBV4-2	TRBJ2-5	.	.	CASSQPGGGETQYF	TGTGCCAGCAGCCAACCCGGAGGTGGAGAGACCCAGTACTTC
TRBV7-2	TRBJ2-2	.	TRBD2	CASSFSGTNTGELFF	TGTGCCAGCAGCTTTAGCGGGACGAACACCGGGGAGCTGTTTTTT
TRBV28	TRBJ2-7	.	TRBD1	CASSPGTEPPYEQYF	TGTGCCAGCAGTCCCGGGACAGAACCACCCTACGAGCAGTACTTC
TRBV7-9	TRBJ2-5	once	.	CASSLGAWETQYF	TGTGCCAGCAGCTTGGGGGCGTGGGAGACCCAGTACTTC
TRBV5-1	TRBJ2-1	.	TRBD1	CASSQTGINEQFF	TGCGCCAGCAGTCAGACAGGGATCAATGAGCAGTTCTTC
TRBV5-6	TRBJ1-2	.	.	CASSLWGFGTSHGYTF	TGTGCCAGCAGCTTGTGGGGGTTTGGGACATCTCATGGCTACACCTTC
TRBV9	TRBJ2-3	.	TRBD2	CASSVAGTSGTSTDTQYF	TGTGCCAGCAGCGTAGCCGGGACTAGCGGTACTAGCACAGATACGCAGTATTTT
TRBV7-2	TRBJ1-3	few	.	CASSINTGLAGNTIYF	TGTGCCAGCAGCATAAATACAGGGCTTGCTGGAAACACCATATATTTT
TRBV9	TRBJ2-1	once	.	CASSAPSLLFNEQFF	TGTGCCAGCAGCGCACCAAGCCTGCTTTTTAATGAGCAGTTCTTC
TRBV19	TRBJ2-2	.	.	CASSIDGSAGELFF	TGTGCCAGTAGTATAGACGGGAGCGCCGGGGAGCTGTTTTTT
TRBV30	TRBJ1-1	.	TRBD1	CAWSPGQRTKAFF	TGTGCCTGGAGTCCGGGACAGCGGACAAAAGCTTTCTTT
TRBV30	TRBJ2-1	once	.	CAWQPGSGYNEQFF	TGTGCCTGGCAACCGGGATCGGGCTACAATGAGCAGTTCTTC
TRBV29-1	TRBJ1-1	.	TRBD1	CSVEGTGVSEAFF	TGCAGCGTTGAAGGGACAGGCGTGTCTGAAGCTTTCTTT
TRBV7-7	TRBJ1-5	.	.	CASSFRQDIQPQHF	TGTGCTAGCAGCTTTCGACAGGACATTCAGCCCCAGCATTTT
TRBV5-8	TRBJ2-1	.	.	CASNSGENNEQFF	TGTGCCAGCAACTCGGGGGAAAACAATGAGCAGTTCTTC
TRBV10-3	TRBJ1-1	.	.	CAISEGSALGGEAFF	TGTGCCATCAGTGAGGGGTCAGCGCTCGGCGGGGAAGCTTTCTTT
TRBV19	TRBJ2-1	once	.	CARGVQGMDYNEQFF	TGTGCCAGGGGAGTTCAGGGGATGGACTACAATGAGCAGTTCTTC
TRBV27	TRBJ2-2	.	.	CASSWGGVNTGELFF	TGTGCCAGCAGTTGGGGGGGCGTTAACACCGGGGAGCTGTTTTTT
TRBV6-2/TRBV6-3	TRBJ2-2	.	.	CASSWVDGTGELFF	TGTGCCAGCAGTTGGGTTGACGGGACCGGGGAGCTGTTTTTT
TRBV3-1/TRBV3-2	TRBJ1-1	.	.	CASGKGVNTEAFF	TGTGCCAGTGGGAAGGGGGTGAACACTGAAGCTTTCTTT
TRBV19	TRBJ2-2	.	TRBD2	CASRGTRSATGELFF	TGTGCCAGCAGAGGGACTAGAAGCGCCACCGGGGAGCTGTTTTTT
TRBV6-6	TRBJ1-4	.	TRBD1	CASIRQGGEKLFF	TGTGCCAGCATAAGACAGGGAGGTGAAAAACTGTTTTTT
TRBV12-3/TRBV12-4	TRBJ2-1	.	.	CASSPLSYNEQFF	TGTGCCAGCAGTCCCCTCTCGTACAATGAGCAGTTCTTC
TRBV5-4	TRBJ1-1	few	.	CASSWGGRGTNTEAFF	TGTGCCAGCAGCTGGGGTGGGCGGGGTACGAACACTGAAGCTTTCTTT
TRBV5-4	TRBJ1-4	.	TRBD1	CASSLGTGVREKLFF	TGTGCCAGCAGCTTGGGGACAGGGGTAAGGGAAAAACTGTTTTTT
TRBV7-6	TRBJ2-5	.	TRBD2	CASSPLAPSGRTGKTQYF	TGTGCCAGCAGCCCGTTGGCCCCTAGCGGGAGGACTGGGAAGACCCAGTACTTC
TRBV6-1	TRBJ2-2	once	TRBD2	CASRELAGGQFGELFF	TGTGCCAGCAGGGAACTAGCGGGGGGGCAATTCGGGGAGCTGTTTTTT
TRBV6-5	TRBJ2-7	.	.	CASSYSTGRYYEQYF	TGTGCCAGCAGTTACTCGACAGGGAGGTACTACGAGCAGTACTTC
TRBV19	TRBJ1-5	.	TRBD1	CATGTGVGQPQHF	TGTGCCACCGGGACAGGGGTGGGTCAGCCCCAGCATTTT
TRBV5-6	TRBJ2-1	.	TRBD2	CASSWGLAGYNEQFF	TGTGCCAGCAGCTGGGGACTAGCGGGTTACAATGAGCAGTTCTTC